This T cell receptor (beta chain) emerged from a study of CD8+CD57+ T cells in acquired aplastic anemia. The CDR3 totals 14 residues. Germline lookup yields CDR1 LNHDA and CDR2 SQIVND (reference sequence). Deletions cut 7 bases from V and 0 bases from J, with 12 bases between. Using genomic DNA as the template, TCR beta VDJ and CDR3 profiling was carried out. Via MiXCR, TCRdb re-called the reads, giving one row per CDR3 protein. The sample holds roughly 150,000 distinct CDR3 sequences; less than 60% are singletons and the top ten take approximately 3%. Individuals selected for sequencing had exhibited CD8+CD57+ cell expansion on flow cytometry. This clonotype was seen more than once but under ten times.

Sequencing was done on a sample of sorted CD4+, CD8+, or CD8+CD57+ T cells (not recorded which) from PBMCs. The TCR sequence derives from a human donor with aplastic anemia. The rearrangement links TRBV19 to TRBJ1-2; D is ambiguous. The CDR3 here is CASTPGNSNYGYTF. In nucleotides, the CDR3 is TGTGCCAGTACCCCCGGCAATTCTAACTATGGCTACACCTTC.